This T cell receptor beta chain was obtained from a study of blood T cell repertoires in COVID-19. Across the study: Some COVID-19 samples were acute and others convalescent; all came from the United States, Italy and Spain. The cDNA or gDNA used as material had been derived from T cells, B-cell-depleted T cells, or PBMCs.

In the original processing: Estimation of nucleated cell counts was performed using reference gene primer amplification. Only in-frame clones appear in the TCRdb table, and some are missing; sequencing was by immunoSEQ multiplex PCR. The V and J calls and clone size are taken from that table; D and trimming were inferred from the DNA. The sample has some 240,000 clones, over 60% seen once; the top ten hold 5.5% to 8.5%. CDR1 and CDR2 (germline): MRHNA, SNTAGT. The CDR3 extends over 17 amino acids. V dropped 0 bases and J dropped 0 bases, with 14 bases sitting between them. The sequenced sample consisted of peripheral blood. The source of this sequence is a woman in her 70s with acute or convalescent COVID-19. V is TRBV6-4 and J is TRBJ1-1; D uncertain. The CDR3 bases are TGTGCCAGCAGTGACTCGGTGAAGGAGGTGGTGAACACTGAAGCTTTCTTT. This encodes CASSDSVKEVVNTEAFF.